This T cell receptor (beta chain) was documented in a study of blood T cells in healthy people across ages. Study overall: Through template switching, about one barcoded beta molecule was captured per two T cells, as measured in model experiments.

Through a sample-barcoded 5' primer and a J-beta primer mix, a second PCR was run for roughly 7 to 11 cycles. TCRdb re-analysed the 5' RACE reads in MiXCR, keeping a single row per CDR3 protein. The sample holds 700,000 to 1,000,000 distinct CDR3 sequences, around 43% seen once. Approximately 9 milliliters of peripheral blood were drawn from each donor into EDTA-treated tubes. The V and J ends lost 3 bases and 0 bases, in that order; junction bases with no gene match: 7. Germline loops: CDR1 DFQATT, CDR2 SNEGSKA (reference sequence). The CDR3 is 16 amino acids. The TCR sequence derives from a man in his fifties or sixties in good health. The sequenced sample consisted of blood. V and J are TRBV20-1 and TRBJ2-1, with 8 positions matching TRBD1. In DNA, the CDR3 is TGCAGTGCTAGGATCTTACAGGGGGGCTCCTACAATGAGCAGTTCTTC. This codes for CSARILQGGSYNEQFF.